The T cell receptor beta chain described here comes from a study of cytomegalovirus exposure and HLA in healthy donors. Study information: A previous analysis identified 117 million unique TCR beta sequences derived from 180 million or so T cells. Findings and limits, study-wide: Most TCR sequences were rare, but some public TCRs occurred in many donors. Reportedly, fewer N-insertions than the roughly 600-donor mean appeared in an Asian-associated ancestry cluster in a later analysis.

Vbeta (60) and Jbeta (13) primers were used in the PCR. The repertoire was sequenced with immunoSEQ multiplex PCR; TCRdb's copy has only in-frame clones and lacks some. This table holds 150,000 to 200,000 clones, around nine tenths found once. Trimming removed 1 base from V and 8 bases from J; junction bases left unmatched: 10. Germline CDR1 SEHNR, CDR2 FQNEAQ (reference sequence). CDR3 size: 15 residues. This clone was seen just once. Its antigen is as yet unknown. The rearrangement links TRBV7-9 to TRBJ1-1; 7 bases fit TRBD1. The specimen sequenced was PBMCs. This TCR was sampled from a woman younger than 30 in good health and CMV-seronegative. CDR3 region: CASSLVRGLGGEAFF. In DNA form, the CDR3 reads TGTGCCAGCAGCTTAGTAAGGGGGCTTGGAGGGGAAGCTTTCTTT.